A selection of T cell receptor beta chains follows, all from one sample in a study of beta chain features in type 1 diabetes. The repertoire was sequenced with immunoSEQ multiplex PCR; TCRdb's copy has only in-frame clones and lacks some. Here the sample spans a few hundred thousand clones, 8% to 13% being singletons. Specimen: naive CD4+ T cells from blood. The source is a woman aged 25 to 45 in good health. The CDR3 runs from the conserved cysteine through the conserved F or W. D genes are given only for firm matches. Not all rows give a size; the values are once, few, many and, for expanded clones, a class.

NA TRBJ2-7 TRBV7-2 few TGTGCCAGCAGCCCCCTAAGGAGCGGACCCTACGAGCAGTACTTC CASSPLRSGPYEQYF
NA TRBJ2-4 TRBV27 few TGTGCCACGTGTGATGGGGCCCCGAGCCCCAAAAACATTCAGTACTTC CATCDGAPSPKNIQYF
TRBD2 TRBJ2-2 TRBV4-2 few TGTGCCAGCAGCCAAGATAGCGGGAGGGCCCGCACCGGGGAGCTGTTTTTT CASSQDSGRARTGELFF
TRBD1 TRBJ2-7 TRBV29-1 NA TGCAGCGTTGGGACAGGGGCCCCCTACGAGCAGTACTTC CSVGTGAPYEQYF
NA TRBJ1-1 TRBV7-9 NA TGTGCCAGCAGCTCCAATCCGGCGGCCAACACTGAAGCTTTCTTT CASSSNPAANTEAFF
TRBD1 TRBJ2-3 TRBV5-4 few TGTGCCAGCAGCTCGGACAGGGGATTCACCACAGATACGCAGTATTTT CASSSDRGFTTDTQYF
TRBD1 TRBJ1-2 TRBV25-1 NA TGTGCCAGCAGTGAAGCCGGGACAGGGACCTACGGCTACACCTTC CASSEAGTGTYGYTF
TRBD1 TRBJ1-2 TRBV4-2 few TGTGCCAGCAGCCACGGGGACAGGGTGGAAGGGGGCTACACCTTC CASSHGDRVEGGYTF
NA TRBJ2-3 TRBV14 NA TGTGCCAGCAGCCGGATCAGCGCAGATACGCAGTATTTT CASSRISADTQYF
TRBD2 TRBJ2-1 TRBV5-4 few TGTGCCAGCAGCTTGGGCGGGAGATTCGGTGAGCAGTTCTTC CASSLGGRFGEQFF
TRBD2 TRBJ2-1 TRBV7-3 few TGTGCCAGCAGCTTAATCGCTAGCGGTCCTGACAATGAGCAGTTCTTC CASSLIASGPDNEQFF
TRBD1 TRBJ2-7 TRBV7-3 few TGTGCCAGCAGCATCGGGACAGGGAACTTGCAGTACTTC CASSIGTGNLQYF
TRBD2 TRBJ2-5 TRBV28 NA TGTGCCAGTCGATTATCCGGGAGGGGGCAAGAGACCCAGTACTTC CASRLSGRGQETQYF
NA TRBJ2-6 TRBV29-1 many TGCAGCGTTGAGGGGCTCGGGGCCAACGTCCTGACTTTC CSVEGLGANVLTF
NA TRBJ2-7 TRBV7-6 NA TGTGCCAGCAAATTACTCCGACAGGACCCCTACGAGCAGTACTTC CASKLLRQDPYEQYF
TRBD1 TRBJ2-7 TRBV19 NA TGTGCCAGTAGTATTCCGGGACAGGGGGCCATCGAGCAGTACTTC CASSIPGQGAIEQYF
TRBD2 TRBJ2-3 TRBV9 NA TGTGCCAGCAGCGTGACTAGCGCAGATACGCAGTATTTT CASSVTSADTQYF